What follows describes a single TCR beta chain. Its antigen remains unidentified. The source of the sample is a study of T cell responses to AZD1222 COVID-19 vaccine. General study results and limits: Repertoires were collected only later (after the peak T cell response had occurred). Across the whole spike, CD4 TCRs peaked at regions 160-218 and 743-854.

Analyses pooled second doses at about 4 or about 12 weeks. This table comes from immunoSEQ multiplex PCR, and its TCRdb copy is limited to in-frame clones, with some not included. Counted here are approximately 300,000 clones, 90% to 95% occurring once; the ten biggest clones make up around 0.5%. The germline V gene has CDR1 GTSNPN and CDR2 SVGIG (reference sequence). The CDR3 has 13 residues. Trimming took off 2 bases at V and 8 bases at J, with 14 bases between the two ends. The sequenced sample was peripheral blood, obtained 28 days after the second AZD1222 dose. The J gene is TRBJ2-3, the V gene TRBV30; D could derive from TRBD1 or TRBD2 (5 bases each). The clonotype comes from an adult who received the AZD1222 COVID-19 vaccine. The CDR3 bases are TGTGCCTGGAGTCCCAGCATGGGGGTTACGCAGTATTTT. It specifies CAWSPSMGVTQYF.